The subject of this entry is one T cell receptor beta chain. Time point: newly diagnosed GD, antithyroid drugs for less than 3 months. Researchers made the TCR library from RNA that was extracted from PBMCs. Researchers made TCR beta libraries by using iRepertoire HTBI primers and running Arm-PCR on CDR3 regions. In the original workflow: The identification of approximately 62 TRBV and some 14 TRBJ segments was made across samples. TCRdb fed the multiplex PCR reads into MiXCR, producing one record per CDR3 protein. TCRdb, not the original authors, processed these V and J calls. This table has under 800,000 distinct CDR3 sequences, 16% appearing once. The CDR3 runs to 12 residues. The V end lost 5 bases, the J end lost 2 bases, and 8 bases lay between the germline ends. Germline loops: CDR1 DFQATT, CDR2 SNEGSKA (reference sequence). These data are taken from a study of regulatory T cells in long-lasting Graves disease.

The same sample was also used in a study of T cells in Graves' hyperthyroidism and ophthalmopathy. According to that study: Graves' hyperthyroidism was deemed stable given no ophthalmopathy progression within 18 months. Patients showing uncontrolled infection, other autoimmune disease, pregnancy or lactation were ineligible.

This TCR was recovered from a woman aged 25 to 45 with Graves disease. The sequences come from peripheral blood mononuclear cells (PBMCs), collected at new diagnosis, from a patient treated with antithyroid drugs. The chain carries TRBV20-1 and TRBJ2-3; D is ambiguous. The DNA for the CDR3 is TGCAGTGCTCCCGAAGCCACAGATACGCAGTATTTT. Translated, it gives CSAPEATDTQYF.